This is a list of T cell receptor beta chains from one sample in a study of blood T cells in healthy people across ages. TCRdb itself ran the 5' RACE reads through MiXCR, one entry per CDR3 protein. The profile shows about 1.1 million distinct CDR3 sequences, more than 30% of them singletons. The sample taken for sequencing was blood. All receptors derive from a man between 18 and 35 years old in good health. CDR3s include the opening cysteine and the closing phenylalanine or tryptophan. D genes are given only for firm matches. Clone size is stated in some rows and not others, as once, few, many or a class when expanded.

J	V	D	size	CDR3	DNA
TRBJ2-1	TRBV3-1	TRBD2	few	CASSQVKRGDYNEQFF	TGTGCCAGCAGCCAAGTGAAGCGGGGGGATTACAATGAGCAGTTCTTC
TRBJ2-7	TRBV30	TRBD1	-	CAWTIWDRGDPSSYEQYF	TGTGCCTGGACGATTTGGGACAGGGGAGACCCTAGCTCCTACGAGCAGTACTTC
TRBJ1-1	TRBV9	-	-	CASSAITEHTEAFF	TGTGCCAGCAGCGCGATTACAGAGCACACTGAAGCTTTCTTT
TRBJ1-6	TRBV4-1	-	few	CASSQEVQGRYNSPLHF	TGCGCCAGCAGCCAAGAAGTGCAGGGGAGGTATAATTCACCCCTCCACTTT
TRBJ2-7	TRBV4-3	-	few	CASSQGYGTEFYEQYF	TGCGCCAGCAGCCAAGGGTATGGGACGGAATTCTACGAGCAGTACTTC
TRBJ1-1	TRBV6-6	-	-	CASSLPGPGVTFF	TGTGCCAGCAGTCTACCGGGCCCGGGAGTAACTTTCTTT
TRBJ1-6	TRBV6-2/TRBV6-3	TRBD1	few	CASSYRRTGSSYNSPLHF	TGTGCCAGCAGTTACCGTCGGACAGGGAGCTCCTATAATTCACCCCTCCACTTT
TRBJ2-7	TRBV10-3	-	few	CAISELADEQYF	TGTGCCATCAGTGAGTTGGCGGACGAGCAGTACTTC
TRBJ2-4	TRBV29-1	TRBD1	-	CSGGQGENIQYF	TGCAGCGGCGGACAGGGAGAAAACATTCAGTACTTC
TRBJ2-2	TRBV12-3/TRBV12-4	-	-	CASSPSTTGELFF	TGTGCCAGCAGTCCCTCCACCACCGGGGAGCTGTTTTTT
TRBJ2-3	TRBV9	-	few	CASSVGSAGTDTQYF	TGTGCCAGCAGCGTAGGCTCAGCAGGCACAGATACGCAGTATTTT
TRBJ1-2	TRBV20-1	-	-	CSARVGASSYGYTF	TGCAGTGCTAGAGTCGGGGCCTCTAGCTATGGCTACACCTTC
TRBJ2-3	TRBV6-5	TRBD2	few	CASSSLRVGGSTDTQYF	TGTGCCAGCAGTTCCCTGAGGGTCGGGGGGTCTACAGATACGCAGTATTTT
TRBJ2-7	TRBV20-1	-	-	CSSKTGSYNEQYF	TGCAGTTCTAAGACGGGATCCTACAATGAGCAGTACTTC
TRBJ1-5	TRBV27	-	-	CASSGERNQPQHF	TGTGCCAGCAGTGGGGAGAGAAATCAGCCCCAGCATTTT
TRBJ1-2	TRBV6-5	-	few	CASSYSRGSDYGYTF	TGTGCCAGCAGTTACTCGCGGGGGTCGGACTATGGCTACACCTTC
TRBJ2-3	TRBV6-4	-	-	CASSDSRGTDTQYF	TGTGCCAGCAGTGACTCGAGGGGAACAGATACGCAGTATTTT
TRBJ2-7	TRBV21-1	-	-	CASSKAGYNYEQYF	TGTGCCAGCAGCAAAGCAGGGTACAACTACGAGCAGTACTTC
TRBJ1-4	TRBV6-2/TRBV6-3	-	-	CASSYEGFEEKLFF	TGTGCCAGCAGTTACGAAGGGTTTGAGGAAAAACTGTTTTTT
TRBJ2-2	TRBV4-1	-	few	CASRFGTGELFF	TGCGCCAGCAGGTTCGGGACCGGGGAGCTGTTTTTT
TRBJ2-3	TRBV7-3	TRBD2	-	CASAGGGLDTQYF	TGTGCATCGGCGGGGGGAGGTTTAGATACGCAGTATTTT
TRBJ2-5	TRBV18	TRBD1	few	CASSPLRGTGNQETQYF	TGTGCCAGCTCACCACTCAGAGGGACAGGGAACCAAGAGACCCAGTACTTC
TRBJ1-1	TRBV15	-	-	CATSRPQDRNTEAFF	TGTGCCACCAGCAGACCCCAGGACAGGAACACTGAAGCTTTCTTT
TRBJ2-7	TRBV20-1	-	-	CSARVAASGSYEQYF	TGCAGTGCTAGAGTGGCAGCTTCAGGCTCCTACGAGCAGTACTTC
TRBJ2-3	TRBV9	TRBD2	few	CASSVGTSGGIFNFPKRTDTQYF	TGTGCCAGCAGCGTAGGGACTAGCGGGGGTATATTTAACTTTCCGAAACGCACAGATACGCAGTATTTT
TRBJ2-3	TRBV7-3	TRBD2	many	CASSSSGLDRLGTDTQYF	TGTGCCAGCAGTTCCTCGGGACTAGATAGATTGGGGACAGATACGCAGTATTTT
TRBJ2-5	TRBV5-1	TRBD1	few	CASSFGQEVETQYF	TGCGCCAGCAGCTTTGGACAGGAGGTAGAGACCCAGTACTTC
TRBJ2-1	TRBV10-3	-	-	CAISEGGGPKYGEQFF	TGTGCCATCAGTGAAGGTGGGGGACCCAAATACGGTGAGCAGTTCTTC
TRBJ1-1	TRBV20-1	-	-	CSATDRPYTEAFF	TGCAGTGCTACCGACAGGCCTTACACTGAAGCTTTCTTT
TRBJ1-3	TRBV6-5	-	-	CASIHSSGNTIYF	TGTGCCAGCATCCACTCCTCTGGAAACACCATATATTTT
TRBJ1-4	TRBV7-9	TRBD1	-	CASSLPSGTGWNEKLFF	TGTGCCAGCAGCTTACCGTCCGGGACAGGGTGGAATGAAAAACTGTTTTTT
TRBJ1-5	TRBV6-1	TRBD1	-	CASSPMDRGARDQPQHF	TGTGCCAGCAGCCCTATGGACAGGGGGGCCCGGGATCAGCCCCAGCATTTT
TRBJ1-2	TRBV5-1	-	few	CASSLGQPVNYGYTF	TGCGCCAGCAGCTTGGGCCAGCCAGTAAACTATGGCTACACCTTC
TRBJ2-3	TRBV9	-	-	CASTPTDTDTQYF	TGTGCCAGCACCCCGACCGACACAGATACGCAGTATTTT
TRBJ1-5	TRBV12-3/TRBV12-4	-	-	CASSLGGRGASNQPQHF	TGTGCCAGCAGTTTAGGAGGTCGGGGGGCTAGCAATCAGCCCCAGCATTTT
TRBJ2-1	TRBV7-9	-	few	CASSLRSGVPDEQFF	TGTGCCAGCAGCTTAAGGTCGGGGGTACCAGATGAGCAGTTCTTC
TRBJ2-2	TRBV12-5	TRBD2	-	CASGRLAYTGELFF	TGTGCTAGTGGACGACTAGCCTACACCGGGGAGCTGTTTTTT
TRBJ2-1	TRBV9	TRBD2	few	CASSVAGEQFF	TGTGCCAGCAGTGTAGCGGGGGAGCAGTTCTTC
TRBJ1-2	TRBV20-1	TRBD1	few	CSASRGSDYGYTF	TGCAGTGCTAGCAGGGGGTCCGACTATGGCTACACCTTC
TRBJ2-1	TRBV7-8	TRBD1	few	CASSFRGQGGNEQFF	TGTGCCAGCAGCTTTAGAGGACAGGGAGGAAATGAGCAGTTCTTC
TRBJ1-1	TRBV5-1	-	-	CASSLGNREGNTEAFF	TGCGCCAGCAGCTTGGGAAACAGGGAAGGGAACACTGAAGCTTTCTTT
TRBJ2-4	TRBV12-3/TRBV12-4	-	-	CASSGSQGNEQYF	TGTGCCAGCAGTGGAAGTCAGGGCAATGAGCAGTACTTC
TRBJ1-6	TRBV30	-	-	CAGSVLRTPLHF	TGTGCCGGGAGTGTACTTAGGACACCCCTCCACTTT
TRBJ2-1	TRBV5-5	-	-	CASSLAAGWSNEQFF	TGTGCCAGCAGCTTGGCGGCAGGGTGGAGCAATGAGCAGTTCTTC
TRBJ2-1	TRBV4-1	-	-	CASSRTASYNEQFF	TGCGCCAGCAGCCGGACGGCCTCCTACAATGAGCAGTTCTTC
TRBJ1-4	TRBV12-3/TRBV12-4	-	few	CASSLGGNDEKLFF	TGTGCCAGCAGTTTAGGAGGGAATGATGAAAAACTGTTTTTT
TRBJ1-1	TRBV2	-	once	CASSEAPPTEAFF	TGTGCCAGCAGTGAGGCCCCCCCCACTGAAGCTTTCTTT
TRBJ1-1	TRBV5-1	-	-	CASSLAGRGSTEAFF	TGCGCCAGCAGCTTGGCCGGCAGGGGAAGCACTGAAGCTTTCTTT
TRBJ2-2	TRBV7-3	TRBD1	-	CASSIRTGENTGELFF	TGTGCCAGCAGCATTAGGACAGGGGAGAACACCGGGGAGCTGTTTTTT
TRBJ1-5	TRBV20-1	-	once	CSARPTFNQPQHF	TGCAGTGCTAGACCGACCTTCAATCAGCCCCAGCATTTT
TRBJ2-1	TRBV20-1	TRBD2	-	CSARGGGQFYNEQFF	TGCAGTGCTAGGGGCGGGGGGCAATTCTACAATGAGCAGTTCTTC
TRBJ2-7	TRBV7-8	TRBD1	-	CASSNGQGQNYEQYF	TGTGCCAGCAGTAACGGACAGGGGCAAAACTACGAGCAGTACTTC
TRBJ1-4	TRBV10-3	-	few	CAIRKGPGDEKLFF	TGTGCCATCAGGAAGGGGCCGGGAGATGAAAAACTGTTTTTT
TRBJ2-1	TRBV5-1	TRBD1	-	CASSLGQGIHDEQFF	TGCGCCAGCAGCTTGGGACAGGGGATCCACGATGAGCAGTTCTTC
TRBJ2-1	TRBV5-1	TRBD2	-	CASSSIPGGGYNEQFF	TGCGCCAGCAGCTCGATCCCGGGGGGGGGTTACAATGAGCAGTTCTTC